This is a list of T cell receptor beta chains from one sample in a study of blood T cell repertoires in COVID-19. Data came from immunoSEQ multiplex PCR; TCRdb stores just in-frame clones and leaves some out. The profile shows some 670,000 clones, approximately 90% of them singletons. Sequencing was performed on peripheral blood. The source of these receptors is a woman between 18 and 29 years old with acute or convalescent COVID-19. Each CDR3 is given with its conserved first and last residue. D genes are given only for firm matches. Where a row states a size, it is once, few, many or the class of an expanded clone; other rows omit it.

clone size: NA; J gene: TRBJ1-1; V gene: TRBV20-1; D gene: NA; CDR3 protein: CSASEAPEAFF; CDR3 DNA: TGCAGTGCTAGCGAGGCACCGGAAGCTTTCTTT
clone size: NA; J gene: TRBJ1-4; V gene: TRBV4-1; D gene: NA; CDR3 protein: CASSQDVATARKLFF; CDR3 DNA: TGCGCCAGCAGCCAAGATGTGGCGACAGCCAGAAAACTGTTTTTT
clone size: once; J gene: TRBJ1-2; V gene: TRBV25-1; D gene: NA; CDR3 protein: CASSQGGADGYTF; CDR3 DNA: TGTGCCAGCAGTCAAGGTGGGGCAGATGGCTACACCTTC
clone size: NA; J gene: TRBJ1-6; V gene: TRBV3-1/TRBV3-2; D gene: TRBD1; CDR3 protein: CASSKGQGLIALHF; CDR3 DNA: TGTGCCAGCAGCAAGGGACAGGGTCTGATAGCCCTCCACTTT
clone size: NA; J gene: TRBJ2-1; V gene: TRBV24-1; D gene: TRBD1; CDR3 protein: CATSDWTGGYNEQFF; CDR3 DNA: TGTGCCACCAGTGATTGGACAGGGGGCTACAATGAGCAGTTCTTC
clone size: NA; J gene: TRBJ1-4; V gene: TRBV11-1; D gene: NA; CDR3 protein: CASRPTGATNEKLFF; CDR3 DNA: TGTGCCAGCAGGCCAACAGGAGCAACTAATGAAAAACTGTTTTTT
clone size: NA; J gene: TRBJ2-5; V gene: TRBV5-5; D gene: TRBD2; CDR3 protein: CASSRAGGQETQYF; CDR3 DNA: TGTGCCAGCAGCCGGGCGGGGGGCCAAGAGACCCAGTACTTC
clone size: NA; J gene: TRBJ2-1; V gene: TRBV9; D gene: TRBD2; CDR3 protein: CASSSSGGAYNEQFF; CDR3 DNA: TGTGCCAGCAGCTCCAGCGGGGGGGCCTACAATGAGCAGTTCTTC
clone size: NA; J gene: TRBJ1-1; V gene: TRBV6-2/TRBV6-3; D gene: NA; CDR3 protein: CASSYRQLNTEAFF; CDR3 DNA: TGTGCCAGCAGTTACCGTCAGTTGAACACTGAAGCTTTCTTT
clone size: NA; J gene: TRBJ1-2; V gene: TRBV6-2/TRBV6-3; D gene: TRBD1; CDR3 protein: CASSKTGTGGRVNGYTF; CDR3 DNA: TGTGCCAGCAGTAAGACCGGGACAGGGGGCCGGGTAAATGGCTACACCTTC
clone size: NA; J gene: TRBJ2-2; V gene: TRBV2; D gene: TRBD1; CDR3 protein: CASRTGTNTGELFF; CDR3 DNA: TGTGCCAGCAGGACAGGGACGAACACCGGGGAGCTGTTTTTT
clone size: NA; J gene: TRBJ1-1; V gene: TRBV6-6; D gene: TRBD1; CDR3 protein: CASSRDRVNPNTEAFF; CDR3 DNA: TGTGCCAGCAGTCGGGACAGGGTAAACCCGAACACTGAAGCTTTCTTT
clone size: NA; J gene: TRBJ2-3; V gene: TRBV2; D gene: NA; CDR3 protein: CASSDLTTQYF; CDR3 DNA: TGTGCCAGCTCGGACTTAACTACGCAGTATTTT
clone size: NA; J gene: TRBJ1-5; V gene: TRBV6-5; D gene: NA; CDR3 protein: CASSPGKYNQPQHF; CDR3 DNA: TGTGCCAGCAGCCCCGGGAAGTACAATCAGCCCCAGCATTTT
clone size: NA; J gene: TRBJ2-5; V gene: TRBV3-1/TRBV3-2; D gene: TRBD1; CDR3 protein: CASSQDRPDRGRETQYF; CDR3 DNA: TGTGCCAGCAGCCAAGACCGACCCGACAGGGGGCGTGAGACCCAGTACTTC
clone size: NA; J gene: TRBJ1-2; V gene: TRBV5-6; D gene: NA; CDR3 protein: CASSVTGTFYGYTF; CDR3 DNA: TGTGCCAGCAGCGTAACCGGGACTTTTTATGGCTACACCTTC
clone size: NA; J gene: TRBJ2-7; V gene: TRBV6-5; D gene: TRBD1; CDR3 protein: CASKVGQGDYEQYF; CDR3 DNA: TGTGCCAGCAAGGTTGGACAGGGGGACTACGAGCAGTACTTC
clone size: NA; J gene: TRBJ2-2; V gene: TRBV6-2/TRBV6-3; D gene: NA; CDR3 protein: CASSYSADTGELFF; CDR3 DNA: TGTGCCAGCAGTTACTCGGCGGACACCGGGGAGCTGTTTTTT
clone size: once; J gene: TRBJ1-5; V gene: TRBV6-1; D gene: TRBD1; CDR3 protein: CASSGRYGTGGYSNQPQHF; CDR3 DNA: TGTGCCAGCAGTGGGAGGTATGGGACAGGAGGATATAGCAATCAGCCCCAGCATTTT
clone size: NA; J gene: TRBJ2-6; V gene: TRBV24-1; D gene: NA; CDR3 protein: CATSEPQGISGANVLTF; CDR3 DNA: TGTGCCACCAGTGAGCCCCAGGGAATCTCTGGGGCCAACGTCCTGACTTTC
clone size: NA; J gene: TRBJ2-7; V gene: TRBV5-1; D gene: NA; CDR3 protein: CASRLTGETYEQYF; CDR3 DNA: TGCGCCAGCAGGTTAACGGGGGAAACCTACGAGCAGTACTTC
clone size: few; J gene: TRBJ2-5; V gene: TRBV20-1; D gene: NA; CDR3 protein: CSAKLLETQYF; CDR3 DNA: TGCAGTGCTAAACTCTTAGAGACCCAGTACTTC
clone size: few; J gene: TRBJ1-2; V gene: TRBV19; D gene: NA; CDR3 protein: CASNGIDRNYGYTF; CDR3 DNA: TGTGCCAGTAATGGGATAGACAGGAACTATGGCTACACCTTC
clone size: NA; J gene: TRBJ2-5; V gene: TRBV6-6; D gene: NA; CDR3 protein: CASSWTGETQYF; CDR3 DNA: TGTGCCAGCAGTTGGACGGGGGAGACCCAGTACTTC
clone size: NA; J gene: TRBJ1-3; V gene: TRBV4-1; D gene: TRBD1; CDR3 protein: CASSQQGVSVGNTIYF; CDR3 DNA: TGCGCCAGCAGCCAACAGGGGGTCTCCGTTGGGAACACCATATATTTT
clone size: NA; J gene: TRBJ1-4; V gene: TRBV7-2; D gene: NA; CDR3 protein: CASSSTRRAPPGFNEKLFF; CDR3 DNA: TGTGCCAGCAGCTCAACAAGGCGGGCCCCCCCAGGATTTAATGAAAAACTGTTTTTT
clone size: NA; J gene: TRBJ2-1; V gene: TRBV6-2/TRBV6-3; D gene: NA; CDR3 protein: CASSLYRKSNEQFF; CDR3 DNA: TGTGCCAGCAGTTTATACAGGAAGAGCAATGAGCAGTTCTTC
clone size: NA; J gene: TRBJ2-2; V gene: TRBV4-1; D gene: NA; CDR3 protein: CASSQELDTGELFF; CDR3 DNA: TGCGCCAGCAGCCAAGAGTTAGACACCGGGGAGCTGTTTTTT
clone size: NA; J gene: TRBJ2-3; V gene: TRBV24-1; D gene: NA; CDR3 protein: CATSDFSDGGMGRAQYF; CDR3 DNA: TGTGCCACCAGTGATTTCTCGGACGGGGGTATGGGGAGAGCGCAGTATTTT
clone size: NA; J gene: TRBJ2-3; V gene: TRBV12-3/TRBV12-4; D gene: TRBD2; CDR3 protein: CASTSGGVTQYF; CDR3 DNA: TGTGCCAGCACCTCGGGGGGGGTTACGCAGTATTTT
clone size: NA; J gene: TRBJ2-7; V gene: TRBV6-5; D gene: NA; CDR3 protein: CASSYGTGYEQYF; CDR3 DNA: TGTGCCAGCAGTTACGGGACTGGATACGAGCAGTACTTC
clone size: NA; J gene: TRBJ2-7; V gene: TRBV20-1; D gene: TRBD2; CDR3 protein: CSASGPTSGGATTPYEQYF; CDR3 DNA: TGCAGTGCTAGTGGGCCAACTAGCGGGGGGGCCACTACTCCCTACGAGCAGTACTTC
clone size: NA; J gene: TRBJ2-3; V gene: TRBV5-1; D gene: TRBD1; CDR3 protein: CASSNGTGAIDTQYF; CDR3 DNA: TGCGCCAGCAGCAACGGGACAGGGGCTATAGATACGCAGTATTTT
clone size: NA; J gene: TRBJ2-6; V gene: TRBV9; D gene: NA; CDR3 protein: CASSVPGAGANVLTF; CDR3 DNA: TGTGCCAGCAGCGTCCCGGGGGCTGGGGCCAACGTCCTGACTTTC
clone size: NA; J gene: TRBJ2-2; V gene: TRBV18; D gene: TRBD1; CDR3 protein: CASSPIQGDTGELFF; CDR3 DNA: TGTGCCAGCTCACCAATACAGGGGGACACCGGGGAGCTGTTTTTT
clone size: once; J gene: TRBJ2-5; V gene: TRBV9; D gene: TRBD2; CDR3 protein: CASSVESGGAIGETQYF; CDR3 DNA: TGTGCCAGCAGCGTAGAGAGCGGGGGGGCCATTGGAGAGACCCAGTACTTC
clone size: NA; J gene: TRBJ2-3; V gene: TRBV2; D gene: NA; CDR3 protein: CASSRDNPDTQYF; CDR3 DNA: TGTGCCAGCAGTCGGGACAATCCTGATACGCAGTATTTT
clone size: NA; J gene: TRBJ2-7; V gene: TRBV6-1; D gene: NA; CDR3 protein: CASSEGAGISHPYEQYF; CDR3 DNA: TGTGCCAGCAGTGAAGGAGCAGGTATTTCCCACCCCTACGAGCAGTACTTC
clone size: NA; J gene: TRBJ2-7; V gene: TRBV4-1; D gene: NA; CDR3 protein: CASSHLVQGRYEQYF; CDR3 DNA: TGCGCCAGCAGCCATCTGGTACAGGGAAGGTACGAGCAGTACTTC
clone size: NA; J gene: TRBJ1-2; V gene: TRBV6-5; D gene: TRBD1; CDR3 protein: CASSYGTGGGYTF; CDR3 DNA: TGTGCCAGCAGTTACGGGACAGGGGGAGGCTACACCTTC
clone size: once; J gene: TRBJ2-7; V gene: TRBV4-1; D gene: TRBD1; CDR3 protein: CASSQGTGSTYEQYF; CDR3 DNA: TGCGCCAGCAGCCAAGGGACAGGGTCGACTTACGAGCAGTACTTC
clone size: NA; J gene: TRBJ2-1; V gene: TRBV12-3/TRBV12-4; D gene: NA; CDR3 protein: CASSLKMKGGQFF; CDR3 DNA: TGTGCCAGCAGTTTAAAAATGAAGGGAGGGCAGTTCTTC
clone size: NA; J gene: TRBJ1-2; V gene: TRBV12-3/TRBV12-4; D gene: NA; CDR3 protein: CASSFRGGYGYTF; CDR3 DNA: TGTGCCAGCAGTTTTAGAGGGGGCTATGGCTACACCTTC
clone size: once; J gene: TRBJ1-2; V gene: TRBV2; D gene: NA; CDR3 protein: CASSPRRNYGYTF; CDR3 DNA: TGTGCCAGCAGCCCCCGGCGGAACTATGGCTACACCTTC
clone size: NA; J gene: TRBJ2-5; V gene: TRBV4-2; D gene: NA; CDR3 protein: CASSQAVGRGAETQYF; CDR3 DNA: TGTGCCAGCAGCCAGGCGGTAGGCAGGGGTGCAGAGACCCAGTACTTC
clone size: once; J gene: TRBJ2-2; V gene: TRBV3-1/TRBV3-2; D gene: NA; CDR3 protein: CASSQGYRIGVGELFF; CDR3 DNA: TGTGCCAGCAGCCAGGGTTACAGGATTGGGGTCGGGGAGCTGTTTTTT
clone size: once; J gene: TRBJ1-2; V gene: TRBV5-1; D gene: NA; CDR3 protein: CASSLGAAYGYTF; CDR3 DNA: TGCGCCAGCAGCTTGGGGGCAGCTTATGGCTACACCTTC
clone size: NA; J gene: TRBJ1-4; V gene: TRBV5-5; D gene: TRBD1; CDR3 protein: CASSFFGQEARNELFF; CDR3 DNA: TGTGCCAGCAGTTTTTTCGGACAGGAGGCGAGGAATGAACTGTTTTTT
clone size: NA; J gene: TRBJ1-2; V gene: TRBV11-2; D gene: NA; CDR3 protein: CASSLMQGQGPNYGYTF; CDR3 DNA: TGTGCCAGCAGCTTGATGCAGGGGCAAGGGCCTAACTATGGCTACACCTTC
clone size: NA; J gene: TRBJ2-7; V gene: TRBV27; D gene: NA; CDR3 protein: CASSLWTERTYEQYF; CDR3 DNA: TGTGCCAGCAGTTTATGGACAGAGCGGACCTACGAGCAGTACTTC
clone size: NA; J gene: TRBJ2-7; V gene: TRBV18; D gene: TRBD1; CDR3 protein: CASRIGTGGYEQYF; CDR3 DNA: TGTGCCAGCCGAATTGGGACAGGGGGCTACGAGCAGTACTTC
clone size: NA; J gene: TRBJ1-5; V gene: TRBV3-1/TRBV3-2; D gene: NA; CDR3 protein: CASNNRNQPQHF; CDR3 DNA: TGTGCCAGCAACAACAGGAATCAGCCCCAGCATTTT